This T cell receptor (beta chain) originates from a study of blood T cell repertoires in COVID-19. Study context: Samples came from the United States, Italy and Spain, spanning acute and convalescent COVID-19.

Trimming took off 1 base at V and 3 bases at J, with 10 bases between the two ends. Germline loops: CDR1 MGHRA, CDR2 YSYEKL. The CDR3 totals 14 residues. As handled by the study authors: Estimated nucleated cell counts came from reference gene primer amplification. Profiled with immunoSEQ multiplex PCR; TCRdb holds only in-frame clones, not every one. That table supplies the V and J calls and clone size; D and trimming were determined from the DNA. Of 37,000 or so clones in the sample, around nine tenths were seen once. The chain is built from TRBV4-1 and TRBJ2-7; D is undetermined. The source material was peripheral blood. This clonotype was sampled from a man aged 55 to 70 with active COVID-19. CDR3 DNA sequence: TGCGCCAGCAGCCAAGCGGTTAGCAGCTACGAGCAGTACTTC. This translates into CASSQAVSSYEQYF.